This T cell receptor (beta chain) derives from a study of T cell changes during pregnancy in multiple sclerosis. The method was immunoSEQ multiplex PCR; TCRdb's version includes in-frame clones alone and lacks a portion of them. The repertoire consists of just over 55,000 clones, with approximately 90% occurring once and the leading ten covering 3.6%. Germline CDR1 is SEHNR and CDR2 is FQNEAQ (reference sequence). This CDR3 has 16 residues. V was shortened by 1 base and J by 7 bases, with 19 bases between the two germline ends. The rearrangement uses TRBV7-9 and TRBJ1-1, with D possibly TRBD1 on 6 matching bases. The TCR was taken from a female donor in good health, enrolled as a control in a pregnancy study. Sequencing used peripheral blood, obtained after pregnancy. The CDR3 is CASSLGGGGAANEAFF. The CDR3 DNA is TGTGCCAGCAGCTTAGGAGGGGGAGGGGCAGCTAATGAAGCTTTCTTT.